Listed here are 26 T cell receptor beta chains from one sample, sequenced in a study of shared T cell receptors in the human thymus. Measured with immunoSEQ multiplex PCR; TCRdb has only the in-frame clones, and not every one. In the table there are over 450,000 clones, around 82% of which are singletons. The sample was also linked to a second study, of human thymus T cells.

Input material: thymocytes. Every receptor here comes from a boy under two years old with a congenital heart defect.

Only one count was recorded for this clone. This chain connects TRBV5-6 to TRBJ2-1; D is possibly TRBD2 (6 bases). The CDR3 sequence is 15 residues long. Germline CDR1 and CDR2: SGHDT and YYEEEE. The V end lost 1 base, the J end lost 12 bases, and 20 bases lay between the germline ends. The CDR3 protein is CASSLPVGRVRVQFF. The CDR3 nucleotides are TGTGCCAGCAGCTTGCCGGTCGGGAGAGTGCGGGTGCAGTTCTTC.

The chain combines TRBV6-4 with TRBJ2-1; 10 bases align to TRBD2. CDR3 size: 18 residues. Germline V gene sequence: CDR1 MRHNA, CDR2 SNTAGT. Unmatched junction bases numbered 19, after V lost 4 bases and J lost 10 bases. This CDR3 reads CASSAWSLAGGPQSEQFF. DNA of the CDR3: TGTGCCAGCAGTGCTTGGTCCTTAGCGGGAGGTCCCCAATCCGAGCAGTTCTTC.

V is TRBV27 and J is TRBJ2-7, with D possibly matching TRBD1 (5 bases). The V gene lost 3 bases and the J gene lost 3 bases, with 12 bases spanning the gap. This CDR3 is 14 amino acids long. Germline CDR1 MNHEY, CDR2 SMNVEV (reference sequence). In DNA, the CDR3 is TGTGCCAGCAGTTTGGGCAGGGTCTACTACGAGCAGTACTTC. Amino acids: CASSLGRVYYEQYF.

V is TRBV9 and J is TRBJ2-7; 11 positions match TRBD1. V lost 4 bases, J lost 7 bases, and 10 bases stayed unmatched. CDR1 is SGDLS and CDR2 is YYNGEE in the germline V gene. The CDR3 consists of 15 residues. In DNA form, the CDR3 reads TGTGCCAGCAGCCCCCCCCGGGACAGGGGGTATGAGCAGTACTTC. This sequence encodes CASSPPRDRGYEQYF.

V is TRBV4-1 and J is TRBJ2-7; 14 bases fit TRBD2. The junction had 18 bases not matched to a gene; V was cut back by 4 bases and J by 7 bases. The germline V gene encodes CDR1 MGHRA and CDR2 YSYEKL. The CDR3 consists of 19 residues. CDR3 in DNA: TGCGCCAGCAGCCGTGCAGGACTAGCGGGAGGTTTAACACAGGAGGAGCAGTACTTC. Protein sequence: CASSRAGLAGGLTQEEQYF.

The chain is built from TRBV9 and TRBJ2-5, with TRBD2 matching over 10 bases. The CDR3 sequence is 16 residues long. With V trimmed by 0 bases and J by 5 bases, 7 bases remained unmatched. CDR1 SGDLS and CDR2 YYNGEE come from the germline V gene. The DNA of the CDR3 is TGTGCCAGCAGCGTAGGGGCTAGCGGGAGCGGGGAGACCCAGTACTTC. Amino acids: CASSVGASGSGETQYF.

The table lists this clone with a count of one. The chain uses TRBV6-6 and TRBJ2-2, with 7 positions matching TRBD2. V lost 9 bases, J lost 5 bases, and 6 bases stayed unmatched. The CDR3 runs 13 residues. The germline V gene has CDR1 MNHNY and CDR2 SVGAGI (reference sequence). The CDR3 sequence is CARLTSTTGELFF. CDR3 DNA: TGTGCCAGGTTGACTAGCACGACCGGGGAGCTGTTTTTT.

The chain employs TRBV4-3 and TRBJ2-1, with TRBD2 matching over 9 bases. V lost 0 bases to trimming and J lost 1 base; unmatched junction nucleotides: 7. Looked up from germline, CDR1 is LGHNA and CDR2 is YSLEER. This CDR3 has 18 amino acids. The chain's CDR3 is CASSQEGGGRASYNEQFF. In DNA, the CDR3 is TGCGCCAGCAGCCAAGAGGGGGGCGGGAGGGCTTCCTACAATGAGCAGTTCTTC.

The V gene is TRBV28, the J gene TRBJ2-7; a possible D gene is TRBD1 (7 bases). Looked up from germline, CDR1 is MDHEN and CDR2 is SYDVKM. This CDR3 spans 14 amino acids. V was pared by 5 bases and J by 2 bases, with 13 bases between. CDR3 sequence: CASSAGGLPYEQYF. CDR3 in DNA: TGTGCCAGCAGTGCAGGGGGGCTTCCCTACGAGCAGTACTTC.

This rearrangement joins TRBV15 to TRBJ2-7; the match to TRBD2 covers 13 bases. Germline trimming cut 3 bases from V and 2 bases from J; bases unmatched to any gene: 4. Germline assignment: CDR1 LNHNV and CDR2 YYDKDF (reference sequence). CDR3 length equals 16 residues. The DNA of the CDR3 is TGTGCCACCAGCAGGGGACTAGCGGGACCGCCCTACGAGCAGTACTTC. This sequence encodes CATSRGLAGPPYEQYF.

The chain couples TRBV7-9 to TRBJ1-2; perhaps TRBD1 as D (5 bases). Germline V gene lookup returns CDR1 SEHNR and CDR2 FQNEAQ (reference sequence). The CDR3 spans 14 residues. V lost 7 bases, J lost 4 bases, and 16 bases lay in between. CDR3 DNA: TGTGCCAGCACGTCCCTTGGGGGGAGCTATGGCTACACCTTC. Translated: CASTSLGGSYGYTF.

The gene calls are TRBV30 and TRBJ2-2, with 7 bases matching TRBD2. The germline CDR1 and CDR2 sequences are GTSNPN and SVGIG (reference sequence). Unmatched junction bases numbered 15, after V lost 1 base and J lost 7 bases. The CDR3 is made up of 17 amino acids. CDR3 DNA sequence: TGTGCCTGGAGTGATTCGGGAGAGGGAGGGCCTGGCGGGGAGCTGTTTTTT. Protein sequence: CAWSDSGEGGPGGELFF.

This clone has a single count. The chain recombines TRBV4-1 with TRBJ2-7; perhaps TRBD2 as D (7 bases). The CDR3 covers 13 residues. Germline CDR1 MGHRA, CDR2 YSYEKL. The V end was cut by 6 bases, the J end by 6 bases, with 15 bases between. This CDR3 reads CASRGEGVREQYF. The DNA for the CDR3 is TGCGCCAGCAGAGGGGAGGGGGTACGCGAGCAGTACTTC.

This clone was seen more than once but under ten times. The rearrangement links TRBV19 to TRBJ1-2, with 8 nucleotides matching TRBD1. This CDR3 is 13 amino acids long. Per germline, CDR1 LNHDA and CDR2 SQIVND (reference sequence). Trimming took 10 bases from V and 4 from J; bases not matched to a gene: 8. The CDR3 DNA sequence: TGTGCCACTATGACAGGGGAATTCTATGGCTACACCTTC. It encodes CATMTGEFYGYTF.

Only a few counts were recorded for this clone. This chain joins TRBV14 and TRBJ2-2, with D perhaps matching TRBD2 (6 bases). CDR3 length equals 17 residues. Trimming shortened V by 3 bases and J by 5 bases, and 19 bases separated the two germline ends. Germline CDR1 and CDR2: SGHDN and FVKESK. CDR3 in amino acids: CASSHPKPGLLTGELFF. As DNA, the CDR3 is TGTGCCAGCAGCCATCCTAAACCGGGACTCTTAACCGGGGAGCTGTTTTTT.

This clone has a handful of counts. This chain uses TRBV28 with TRBJ2-1; weak D call: TRBD2 (6 bases). V lost 7 bases and J 10 bases, leaving 17 bases between the germline ends. The CDR3 contains 13 residues. Germline V gene sequence: CDR1 MDHEN, CDR2 SYDVKM. The CDR3 bases are TGTGCCAGCAAAAGGGAGGCCCACGGGGAGCAGTTCTTC. Translating it yields CASKREAHGEQFF.

The chain is built from TRBV6-4 and TRBJ1-1; D not certain. V gave up 5 bases and J gave up 4 bases, with 11 bases separating them. Germline lookup yields CDR1 MRHNA and CDR2 SNTAGT. The CDR3 extends over 13 amino acids. The CDR3: CASSLGFGTEAFF. The CDR3 DNA follows: TGTGCCAGCAGTCTCGGGTTTGGCACTGAAGCTTTCTTT.

This chain connects TRBV6-1 to TRBJ1-1; no firm D call. Germline assignment: CDR1 MNHNS and CDR2 SASEGT. V gave up 3 bases and J gave up 3 bases, with 8 bases separating them. This CDR3 region has 13 residues. The CDR3 loop is CASSDGADTEAFF. CDR3 nucleotide sequence: TGTGCCAGCAGTGACGGAGCTGACACTGAAGCTTTCTTT.

V is TRBV4-2 and J is TRBJ2-5; TRBD1 agrees at 8 bases. CDR3 size: 15 residues. V trimming: 4 bases; J trimming: 5 bases; junction bases outside the gene matches: 9. CDR1 LGHNA and CDR2 YNFKEQ come from the germline V gene. CDR3 sequence reads: CASSPHDRGRETQYF. CDR3 coding DNA: TGTGCCAGCAGCCCCCATGACAGGGGTCGGGAGACCCAGTACTTC.

The J gene is TRBJ2-7, the V gene TRBV9, with 12 bases aligning to TRBD2. The ends lost 0 bases at V and 2 bases at J; junction bases unmatched: 0. CDR3 size: 15 residues. Germline V gives CDR1 SGDLS, CDR2 YYNGEE. As DNA, the CDR3 is TGTGCCAGCAGCGTAGCTAGCGGGAGGGCCTACGAGCAGTACTTC. Encoded protein: CASSVASGRAYEQYF.

This chain uses TRBV29-1 with TRBJ1-2; 8 bases match TRBD1. The CDR3 has 13 residues. Per the germline V gene, CDR1 is SQVTM and CDR2 is ANQGSEA. Germline trimming cut 3 bases from V and 6 bases from J; bases unmatched to any gene: 6. This CDR3 is CSVDPGGADGYTF. For the CDR3, the DNA is TGCAGCGTTGACCCAGGGGGCGCCGATGGCTACACCTTC.

This clone was observed a few times. The V and J genes are TRBV9 and TRBJ2-1, with 15 bases that match TRBD2. Germline V gene data show CDR1 as SGDLS and CDR2 as YYNGEE. The length of the CDR3 is 17 residues. Unmatched junction bases numbered 9, after V lost 2 bases and J lost 9 bases. The CDR3 sequence is CASSVTPGLAGGGEQFF. In DNA form, the CDR3 reads TGTGCCAGCAGCGTGACACCGGGACTAGCGGGAGGCGGTGAGCAGTTCTTC.

The chain has TRBV7-8 and TRBJ1-5; D gene uncertain. This CDR3 is built from 13 residues. Trimming shortened V by 3 bases and J by 4 bases, and 7 bases separated the two germline ends. Germline-derived CDR1 and CDR2 are SGHVS and FQNEAQ. This CDR3 reads CASSFARNQPQHF. The CDR3 DNA reads TGTGCCAGCAGCTTCGCGCGGAATCAGCCCCAGCATTTT.

The chain employs TRBV5-6 and TRBJ2-7; D gene uncertain. V was cut by 1 base and J by 5 bases, with 13 bases left in between. Germline V gene lookup returns CDR1 SGHDT and CDR2 YYEEEE. The CDR3 is made up of 14 amino acids. CDR3 sequence (DNA): TGTGCCAGCAGCTTGTTGTCCATCAGGAACGAGCAGTACTTC. Amino acid sequence: CASSLLSIRNEQYF.

The V gene is TRBV28, the J gene TRBJ2-7; 7 nucleotides match TRBD2. The germline CDR1 and CDR2 sequences are MDHEN and SYDVKM. The CDR3 covers 16 residues. V gave up 5 bases and J gave up 0 bases; unmatched junction bases: 10. CDR3 in DNA: TGTGCCAGCAGTCCCCGGGGGGAGCGGAGCTCCTACGAGCAGTACTTC. It yields the protein CASSPRGERSSYEQYF.

The chain links TRBV19 to TRBJ1-2, with 8 bases matching TRBD1. In germline, CDR1 is LNHDA, CDR2 SQIVND (reference sequence). The CDR3 length is 13 residues. After removal of 8 bases from V and 2 bases from J, the junction contained 4 bases not matched to a gene. CDR3 amino acids: CASGTGSNYGYTF. CDR3 nucleotides: TGTGCCAGTGGGACAGGATCGAACTATGGCTACACCTTC.